The text below deals with one TCR beta chain. The antigen is unknown. This entry is derived from a study of Ad26.COV2.S vaccination and SARS-CoV-2 variants. About the study: Donor had been placed in the Ad26.COV2.S arm of the COV1001 trial. Into the muscle, Ad26.COV2.S was dosed once or twice, 56 days apart.

Whole-study findings and limits: Spike-specific TCR breadth ran higher among vaccine recipients than placebo recipients. Total T cell responses may have been underestimated by the TCR breadth and depth analyses.

V lost 5 bases, J lost 2 bases, and 14 bases lay in between. Germline CDR1 SGHDT, CDR2 YYEEEE. This CDR3 spans 15 amino acids. Produced via immunoSEQ multiplex PCR; TCRdb's table is partial and in-frame only. The table records about 320,000 clones, approximately 86% of them present only once. Noted treatment: around 19 received Ad26.COV2.S at low or high dose, single or two shots; several received placebo; per-sample allocation not given. Samples came from day 63 after the first vaccine or placebo injection. The sample was peripheral blood, taken in a trial of Ad26.COV2.S vaccine versus placebo. The receptor's source is a person between 18 and 60 years old who received the Ad26.COV2.S COVID-19 vaccine or a placebo. The chain is built from TRBV5-6 and TRBJ2-1; perhaps TRBD2 as D (7 bases). CDR3 protein: CASSKAGQTYNEQFF. Here the CDR3 DNA reads TGTGCCAGCAGTAAAGCGGGACAAACCTACAATGAGCAGTTCTTC.